A single sample gave rise to the 10 T cell receptor beta chains below, sequenced in a study of breast tumors, draining lymph nodes, adjacent tissues listed by TCRdb under 2016. Libraries were prepared through multiplex PCR. The reads were generated on an Illumina HiSeq 2000. The raw public reads went through TCRdb reprocessing: fastp at Q25, MiXCR clone calling, in-frame beta chains kept. Rows with a matching CDR3 protein are joined into one entry that keeps the most common DNA and genes. This sample lists some 22,000 distinct CDR3 sequences; almost 70% were detected once. The leading ten clones occupy about a quarter of the sample. The sequencing sample was made of tumor-adjacent breast tissue. The source is a female donor with breast cancer. Some clones in this sample may be carry-over from other donors' samples.

This clonotype was found a few times. The V and J genes are TRBV20-1 and TRBJ1-5; no clear D gene. Trimming shortened V by 6 bases and J by 1 base, and 10 bases separated the two germline ends. Germline V CDR1 and CDR2: DFQATT, SNEGSKA (reference sequence). The CDR3 is 13 amino acids. CDR3 DNA sequence: TGCAGTGCGGCGGTGGGGAGCAATCAGCCCCAGCATTTT. Residues: CSAAVGSNQPQHF.

This clonotype appeared a single time. V usage is TRBV9 and J usage is TRBJ2-2, with no clear D. Germline CDR1 SGDLS, CDR2 YYNGEE. The CDR3 has 15 residues. V lost 1 base and J lost 1, with 8 bases in between. CDR3 DNA sequence: TGTGCCAGCAGCGTACAATGGCGGAACACCGGGGAGCTGTTTTTT. Translated, it gives CASSVQWRNTGELFF.

J is TRBJ2-3 and V is TRBV20-1, with 9 bases identical to TRBD2. V shed 1 base, J shed 4 bases, and the junction held 12 bases outside the gene matches. Germline assignment: CDR1 DFQATT and CDR2 SNEGSKA (reference sequence). The CDR3 loop spans 17 amino acids. The chain's CDR3 is CSARAPRREGRADTQYF. In DNA, the CDR3 is TGCAGTGCTAGAGCCCCCAGGCGGGAGGGCCGGGCAGATACGCAGTATTTT.

This chain uses TRBV7-8 with TRBJ2-1; 7 bases agree with TRBD1. The CDR3 is 14 residues long. V lost 1 base to trimming and J lost 4 bases; unmatched junction nucleotides: 1. CDR1 and CDR2 from the germline V gene are SGHVS and FQNEAQ. This chain's CDR3 is CASSLVQGYNEQFF. CDR3 DNA: TGTGCCAGCAGCTTAGTACAGGGGTACAATGAGCAGTTCTTC.

The rearrangement joins TRBV5-1 to TRBJ2-5, with 10 bases fitting TRBD2. V shed 5 bases, J shed 2 bases, and the junction held 6 bases outside the gene matches. CDR1 and CDR2 from the germline V gene are SGHRS and YFSETQ. The CDR3 has 15 amino acids. The CDR3 DNA is TGCGCCAGCAGAACTAGCGGGAAGACTCAAGAGACCCAGTACTTC. Encoded protein: CASRTSGKTQETQYF.

The chain couples TRBV30 to TRBJ1-5; perhaps TRBD1 as D (5 bases). Germline lookup yields CDR1 GTSNPN and CDR2 SVGIG (reference sequence). This CDR3 region has 16 residues. V lost 2 bases to trimming and J lost 1 base, with 15 bases between them. The DNA for the CDR3 is TGTGCCTGGAGTTTGGCAGGGCGATCAAGCAATCAGCCCCAGCATTTT. Its protein is CAWSLAGRSSNQPQHF.

V gene TRBV20-1 combines with J gene TRBJ2-7, with D perhaps given as TRBD1 or TRBD2 (5 bases each). V lost 4 bases to trimming and J lost 0 bases, with 13 bases between them. Germline V lookup: CDR1 DFQATT, CDR2 SNEGSKA (reference sequence). This CDR3 spans 14 amino acids. The CDR3 nucleotides are TGCAGTGCTACCGGGACGGTAAGCTCCTACGAGCAGTACTTC. Residues: CSATGTVSSYEQYF.

The chain has TRBV7-9 and TRBJ2-3, with 7 bases fitting TRBD2. This CDR3 region has 16 residues. The junction had 8 bases not matched to a gene; V was cut back by 5 bases and J by 0 bases. Per germline, CDR1 SEHNR and CDR2 FQNEAQ (reference sequence). The CDR3 is CASSPTSVASTDTQYF. DNA of the CDR3: TGTGCCAGCAGCCCAACTAGCGTAGCTAGCACAGATACGCAGTATTTT.

The chain couples TRBV25-1 to TRBJ2-3, with 8 bases lining up with TRBD2. CDR3 length equals 15 residues. The trim removed 7 bases at V and 2 bases at J, leaving 8 bases unmatched. CDR1 is MGHDK, CDR2 SYGVNS, per germline. The CDR3 sequence: CASTRSTSDTDTQYF. The CDR3 DNA is TGTGCCAGCACTAGATCGACTAGCGACACAGATACGCAGTATTTT.

The rearrangement links TRBV11-2 to TRBJ1-6, with D hard to call. Trimming shortened V by 1 base and J by 8 bases, and 6 bases separated the two germline ends. The CDR3 is made up of 13 amino acids. Per the germline V gene, CDR1 is SGHAT and CDR2 is FQNNGV. DNA for the CDR3: TGTGCCAGCAGCTTAGTTCCGGATTCACCCCTCCACTTT. The encoded protein is CASSLVPDSPLHF.